Listed here are 24 T cell receptor beta chains from one sample, sequenced in a study of lymphopenia after photon versus proton radiotherapy. Generated by immunoSEQ multiplex PCR, the TCRdb table keeps only in-frame clones and is missing some. This sample carries 150,000 to 200,000 clones, around 85% of them seen once, and the ten largest clones take about 4.7%. The material was peripheral blood, obtained from a patient treated with photon-based radiotherapy. These receptors all stem from a man aged 45-65 years with gastric cancer.

V and J are TRBV7-3 and TRBJ2-1; 9 bases agree with TRBD2. CDR3 length: 16 amino acids. CDR1 and CDR2 (germline): SGHTA, FQGTGA. The trim removed 2 bases at V and 6 bases at J, leaving 8 bases unmatched. The CDR3 protein is CASSLLAGLALNEQFF. The CDR3, as DNA: TGTGCCAGCAGCTTATTGGCGGGACTAGCCCTCAATGAGCAGTTCTTC. Full variable domain (outside the CDR3, taken from reference TRBV7-3 and TRBJ2-1): GAGVSQTPSNKVTEKGKYVELRCDPISGHTALYWYRQSLGQGPEFLIYFQGTGAADDSGLPNDRFFAVRPEGSVSTLKIQRTERGDSAVYLCASSLLAGLALNEQFFGPGTRLTVL.

This chain connects TRBV27 to TRBJ2-7; 13 positions agree with TRBD2. The germline gives CDR1 MNHEY, CDR2 SMNVEV (reference sequence). V shed 3 bases and J 2 bases; nucleotides not matched to a gene: 4. This CDR3 spans 16 amino acids. The CDR3 loop is CASSFGGTSGTYEQYF. In DNA, the CDR3 is TGTGCCAGCAGTTTCGGAGGGACTAGCGGGACCTACGAGCAGTACTTC.

The table lists this clone with a count of one. The chain combines TRBV7-6 with TRBJ2-2; possible D gene TRBD1, 6 bases. The ends were cut back, 5 bases at V and 5 bases at J, with 12 bases in the middle. The length of the CDR3 is 14 residues. The V gene's germline CDR1 is SGHVS and CDR2 FNYEAQ. The CDR3 DNA reads as TGTGCCAGCAGCAGATCCACAGGGACCGGGGAGCTGTTTTTT. Translated, it gives CASSRSTGTGELFF.

The rearrangement joins TRBV2 to TRBJ2-7, with D uncertain. Germline CDR1 is SNHLY and CDR2 is FYNNEI. CDR3 size: 14 residues. Trimming cost V 4 bases and J 3 bases, with 13 bases left between them. CDR3 amino acids: CASSVGFVGYEQYF. CDR3 sequence (DNA): TGTGCCAGCAGTGTTGGGTTTGTAGGCTACGAGCAGTACTTC.

The count of this clone is one. V is TRBV23-1 and J is TRBJ2-2, with 7 bases fitting TRBD2. TRBV23-1 is known as an ORF, though its function is uncertain. The J segment lost 5 bases and the V segment lost 2 bases, leaving 8 bases of the junction unmatched. The CDR3 runs to 16 residues. Written as DNA, the CDR3 is TGCGCCAGCAGTCAAGCGGGCGGGAGAGGAACCGGGGAGCTGTTTTTT. This encodes CASSQAGGRGTGELFF.

The CDR3, as DNA: TGTGCCTGCAGGATTCGAGATACGCAGTATTTT. It yields the protein CACRIRDTQYF. This chain uses TRBV30 with TRBJ2-3, with unresolved D. This CDR3 has 11 amino acids. Germline values: CDR1 GTSNPN, CDR2 SVGIG (reference sequence). Trimming cost V 6 bases and J 5 bases, with 9 bases left between them.

J is TRBJ2-5 and V is TRBV5-6, with 10 bases identical to TRBD1. Per the germline V gene, CDR1 is SGHDT and CDR2 is YYEEEE. CDR3 length: 15 residues. The ends lost 4 bases at V and 6 bases at J; junction bases unmatched: 9. CDR3 DNA sequence: TGTGCCAGCAGCCTTCCCCGGACAGGGGGGAAGACCCAGTACTTC. Amino acids: CASSLPRTGGKTQYF.

The gene calls are TRBV29-1 and TRBJ1-1, with 11 bases lining up with TRBD1. Losses at the gene ends were 6 bases for V and 10 bases for J; bases not matched to a gene: 1. Germline V gene lookup returns CDR1 SQVTM and CDR2 ANQGSEA. The CDR3 has 10 residues. CDR3 region: CSVGQGGAFF. The CDR3, as DNA: TGCAGCGTGGGACAGGGGGGAGCTTTCTTT.

This chain connects TRBV6-4 to TRBJ2-7; D is possibly TRBD1 or TRBD2 (5 bases each). Germline CDR1 MRHNA, CDR2 SNTAGT. This CDR3 comprises 11 residues. The germline V and J ends were trimmed by 6 bases and 5 bases, with 8 bases remaining between them. As DNA, the CDR3 is TGTGCCAGCAGCCGGGACGACGAGCAGTACTTC. Its protein product is CASSRDDEQYF.

The rearrangement uses TRBV5-5 and TRBJ2-3; D is undetermined. The CDR3 extends over 14 amino acids. Germline V gives CDR1 SGHKS, CDR2 YYEKEE (reference sequence). Trimming cost V 1 base and J 0 bases, with 6 bases left between them. CDR3 nucleotides: TGTGCCAGCAGCTTGCTCAGTAGCACAGATACGCAGTATTTT. As protein: CASSLLSSTDTQYF.

V gene TRBV27 combines with J gene TRBJ1-2; 12 bases line up with TRBD1. Looked up from germline, CDR1 is MNHEY and CDR2 is SMNVEV (reference sequence). The V segment lost 3 bases and the J segment 8 bases; nucleotides outside the gene matches: 13. The CDR3 is made up of 17 amino acids. CDR3 in DNA: TGTGCCAGCAGTTTGGACGGGACAGGGGGCGCGGGGAGGGGCTACACCTTC. It translates to CASSLDGTGGAGRGYTF.

The CDR3 reads CASSLGTLRETQYF. The CDR3 DNA is TGTGCCAGCAGCCTCGGGACTCTCAGGGAGACCCAGTACTTC. The chain employs TRBV11-2 and TRBJ2-5, with D tentatively TRBD2 (6 bases). V dropped 5 bases and J dropped 5 bases, with 15 bases sitting between them. Germline loops: CDR1 SGHAT, CDR2 FQNNGV. The CDR3 is made up of 14 amino acids.

This clone was recorded only once. This chain uses TRBV19 with TRBJ1-3; 10 nucleotides agree with TRBD1. With V trimmed by 5 bases and J by 4 bases, 5 bases remained unmatched. The germline V gene has CDR1 LNHDA and CDR2 SQIVND (reference sequence). This CDR3 is built from 15 residues. CDR3 nucleotide sequence: TGTGCCAGTAGTCCCGACAGGGGGCGAGGAAACACCATATATTTT. It specifies CASSPDRGRGNTIYF.

This clone occurred a few times. This sequence joins TRBV18 and TRBJ2-2; possibly TRBD1 for D (6 bases). The germline CDR1 and CDR2 sequences are KGHSH and LQKENI. Trimming took off 6 bases at V and 1 base at J, with 15 bases between the two ends. The CDR3 sequence is 16 residues long. The CDR3 region has the DNA TGTGCCAGCTCCCGCGATATACAGGGGAACACCGGGGAGCTGTTTTTT. Its protein is CASSRDIQGNTGELFF.

In this sample, this clone turned up once. This chain connects TRBV27 to TRBJ1-4, with 11 bases fitting TRBD1. V was pared by 8 bases and J by 8 bases, with 10 bases of the junction left unmatched. CDR3 length: 15 residues. CDR1 MNHEY and CDR2 SMNVEV come from the germline V gene (reference sequence). In nucleotides, the CDR3 is TGTGCCAGCGGACAGGGGGCGCATGGTCAGGAAAAACTGTTTTTT. Its translation is CASGQGAHGQEKLFF.

The chain recombines TRBV6-5 with TRBJ1-5, with no clear D. CDR1 and CDR2 (germline): MNHEY, SVGAGI. Trimming cost V 0 bases and J 7 bases, with 7 bases left between them. This CDR3 is 13 amino acids long. The CDR3 DNA sequence: TGTGCCAGCAGTTACTCCCCAACCCAGCCCCAGCATTTT. It specifies CASSYSPTQPQHF.

The V and J genes are TRBV18 and TRBJ1-2; TRBD1 is a possible D gene (6 bases). V lost 0 bases and J 13 bases, leaving 12 bases between the germline ends. The length of the CDR3 is 12 residues. Per germline, CDR1 KGHSH and CDR2 LQKENI. This chain's CDR3 is CASSPPGHWFTF. In DNA, the CDR3 is TGTGCCAGCTCACCACCGGGACACTGGTTCACCTTC.

The rearrangement links TRBV7-2 to TRBJ2-1; D is unresolved. The germline V gene has CDR1 SGHTA and CDR2 FQGNSA. Trimming removed 0 bases at V and 6 bases at J, with 12 bases between. The CDR3 length is 15 residues. CDR3 DNA sequence: TGTGCCAGCAGCTTAGCGAAGGATTTTGGCAATGAGCAGTTCTTC. This codes for CASSLAKDFGNEQFF.

This clone was found once. The CDR3 loop reads CASSPWTAREADTQYF. The CDR3 DNA is TGTGCCAGCAGCCCCTGGACCGCGAGGGAAGCAGATACGCAGTATTTT. V usage is TRBV7-9 and J usage is TRBJ2-3; a weak D match, TRBD2 (5 bases). The CDR3 sequence is 16 residues long. The germline gives CDR1 SEHNR, CDR2 FQNEAQ (reference sequence). The V gene lost 5 bases and the J gene lost 4 bases, with 19 bases spanning the gap.

This clone was detected only once. The chain combines TRBV28 with TRBJ2-3; D remains unclear. Trimming took 4 bases from V and 5 from J, leaving 13 bases between them. Per the germline V gene, CDR1 is MDHEN and CDR2 is SYDVKM. This CDR3 contains 14 residues. The CDR3 bases are TGTGCCAGCAGTTCAGTGAACGTCAAAGATACGCAGTATTTT. As protein: CASSSVNVKDTQYF.

This chain connects TRBV7-7 to TRBJ1-2; maybe TRBD1 (5 bases). The CDR3 runs 19 residues. Germline V gives CDR1 SSHAT, CDR2 FNYEAQ (reference sequence). The V end lost 4 bases, the J end lost 7 bases, and 31 bases lay between the germline ends. In DNA, the CDR3 is TGTGCCAGCAGCTGGAATTTAATGGGGACTCGGAGGAGGAGCGGTGGCTACACCTTC. This gives the protein CASSWNLMGTRRRSGGYTF.

The chain links TRBV12-5 to TRBJ2-1, with D possibly matching TRBD1 (5 bases). Germline V gene data show CDR1 as LGHNT and CDR2 as FRNRAP. V was cut by 1 base and J by 4 bases, with 5 bases left in between. This CDR3 contains 13 residues. The CDR3 nucleotides are TGTGCTAGTGGTTTGGCAGGGTACAATGAGCAGTTCTTC. The encoded protein is CASGLAGYNEQFF.

The CDR3: CASSRDRGTSYEQYF. The CDR3 DNA is TGTGCCAGCAGTCGGGACAGGGGCACATCCTACGAGCAGTACTTC. The chain couples TRBV6-6 to TRBJ2-7; 10 positions agree with TRBD1. The CDR3 has 15 residues. CDR1 is MNHNY and CDR2 is SVGAGI in the germline V gene (reference sequence). Trimming removed 5 bases from V and 1 base from J; junction bases left unmatched: 5.

The chain joins TRBV18 to TRBJ2-1; 10 bases line up with TRBD2. CDR3 length: 16 amino acids. V dropped 5 bases and J dropped 5; count of bases not matched to a gene: 9. CDR1 is KGHSH and CDR2 is LQKENI in the germline V gene. The CDR3 spells CASSSTGTSANNEQFF. CDR3 sequence (DNA): TGTGCCAGCTCATCTACCGGGACTAGCGCAAACAATGAGCAGTTCTTC.